This is a list of T cell receptor beta chains from one sample in a study of cytomegalovirus exposure and HLA in healthy donors. Some clones are missing from TCRdb's copy, which holds only in-frame ones; the method was immunoSEQ multiplex PCR. The data contain 150,000 to 200,000 clones, about 85% of them singletons. Source material: PBMCs. The source is a young man in good health and CMV-seropositive. CDR3s include the opening cysteine and the closing phenylalanine or tryptophan. A D gene is named only where the DNA matches it firmly. Some rows mark clone size as missing; the rest say once, few, many or name a class of expanded clone.

abundance,d_gene,v_gene,j_gene,CDR3aa,CDR3nt
NA,NA,TRBV9,TRBJ1-2,CASSREGLYGYTF,TGTGCCAGCAGTAGGGAGGGACTCTATGGCTACACCTTC
NA,NA,TRBV27,TRBJ2-2,CASAKTGELFF,TGTGCCAGCGCTAAGACCGGGGAGCTGTTTTTT
once,NA,TRBV28,TRBJ1-5,CASSLGTRGGQPQHF,TGTGCCAGCAGTTTGGGGACGAGGGGAGGTCAGCCCCAGCATTTT
NA,NA,TRBV19,TRBJ2-1,CASGSSSYNEQFF,TGTGCCAGCGGTAGTAGCTCCTACAATGAGCAGTTCTTC
once,TRBD2,TRBV5-1,TRBJ2-5,CASSAGLAGGEETQYF,TGCGCCAGCAGCGCCGGACTAGCGGGTGGGGAAGAGACCCAGTACTTC
NA,NA,TRBV19,TRBJ1-5,CASSISTGGNNQPQHF,TGTGCCAGTAGTATATCCACGGGGGGAAATAATCAGCCCCAGCATTTT
NA,TRBD2,TRBV28,TRBJ2-1,CASPRGGLWNEQFF,TGTGCCAGCCCGCGGGGGGGCCTATGGAATGAGCAGTTCTTC
few,TRBD1,TRBV28,TRBJ1-2,CASSLDRDYGYTF,TGTGCCAGCAGTTTGGACAGGGACTATGGCTACACCTTC
NA,NA,TRBV7-2,TRBJ2-2,CASSRSRANTGELFF,TGTGCCAGCAGCCGAAGTCGCGCGAACACCGGGGAGCTGTTTTTT
once,NA,TRBV5-8,TRBJ2-3,CASVGFTLTDTQYF,TGTGCCAGCGTTGGCTTCACCCTCACAGATACGCAGTATTTT
NA,NA,TRBV11-2,TRBJ2-7,CASSLETPASSYEQYF,TGTGCCAGCAGCTTAGAAACCCCAGCGTCTTCCTACGAGCAGTACTTC
once,TRBD1,TRBV6-1,TRBJ1-5,CASSRQGGMSQHF,TGTGCCAGCAGTAGACAGGGGGGGATGTCCCAGCATTTT
NA,NA,TRBV9,TRBJ2-5,CASSVDRGGVETQYF,TGTGCCAGCAGCGTAGATAGGGGGGGAGTAGAGACCCAGTACTTC
NA,TRBD1,TRBV6-6,TRBJ1-5,CASSPRQGPYQPQHF,TGTGCCAGCAGCCCCCGACAGGGGCCCTATCAGCCCCAGCATTTT
NA,NA,TRBV28,TRBJ2-3,CASSLAQGRDTQYF,TGTGCCAGCAGTTTAGCCCAGGGGAGAGATACGCAGTATTTT
NA,NA,TRBV4-1,TRBJ2-7,CASSQTTPTYEQYF,TGCGCCAGCAGCCAGACGACACCGACCTACGAGCAGTACTTC
NA,NA,TRBV12-5,TRBJ1-5,CASGLEGDSQPQHF,TGTGCTAGTGGTTTGGAGGGAGATAGTCAGCCCCAGCATTTT
once,TRBD1,TRBV9,TRBJ2-2,CASSGQGSLLSGELFF,TGTGCCAGCAGCGGACAGGGGTCCCTCCTGAGCGGGGAGCTGTTTTTT
NA,NA,TRBV29-1,TRBJ2-5,CSVEDRAAAQYF,TGCAGCGTTGAAGATCGGGCAGCGGCCCAGTACTTC
NA,NA,TRBV2,TRBJ1-5,CASRLQGLVQPQHF,TGTGCCAGCAGACTACAGGGATTAGTTCAGCCCCAGCATTTT
NA,TRBD1,TRBV2,TRBJ1-5,CASRRQGLNQPQHF,TGTGCCAGCAGAAGACAGGGTCTCAATCAGCCCCAGCATTTT
NA,TRBD2,TRBV6-4,TRBJ2-1,CASSDSPGTIGEQFF,TGTGCCAGCAGTGACTCCCCCGGGACTATCGGTGAGCAGTTCTTC
NA,TRBD1,TRBV27,TRBJ2-2,CASSPRQGAGELFF,TGTGCCAGCAGTCCTCGACAGGGGGCCGGGGAGCTGTTTTTT
NA,NA,TRBV2,TRBJ2-3,CASSLLSYTDTQYF,TGTGCCAGCAGTCTCCTCTCGTACACAGATACGCAGTATTTT
few,TRBD1,TRBV6-5,TRBJ2-7,CASWGQGSEQYF,TGTGCCAGCTGGGGACAGGGCTCCGAGCAGTACTTC
NA,NA,TRBV9,TRBJ2-1,CASSGGLAGPYNEQFF,TGTGCCAGCAGCGGGGGACTGGCGGGACCCTACAATGAGCAGTTCTTC
NA,TRBD2,TRBV7-9,TRBJ2-3,CASSSRGAGEHGDTQYF,TGTGCCAGCAGCTCGAGGGGAGCGGGAGAACATGGAGATACGCAGTATTTT
NA,TRBD2,TRBV25-1,TRBJ2-5,CASNERGKKVKETQYF,TGTGCCAGCAACGAGCGGGGGAAAAAGGTAAAAGAGACCCAGTACTTC
NA,TRBD1,TRBV9,TRBJ1-1,CASSVILGQGVTEAFF,TGTGCCAGCAGCGTTATTTTGGGACAGGGGGTCACTGAAGCTTTCTTT
NA,NA,TRBV28,TRBJ1-2,CASGANYGYTF,TGTGCCAGCGGAGCGAACTATGGCTACACCTTC
NA,NA,TRBV27,TRBJ2-7,CASSLLGQTYEQYF,TGTGCCAGCAGTTTACTAGGACAGACATACGAGCAGTACTTC
once,NA,TRBV5-1,TRBJ2-1,CASSLGTSLRNEQFF,TGCGCCAGCAGCTTGGGTACTAGCCTGAGGAATGAGCAGTTCTTC
NA,NA,TRBV29-1,TRBJ2-3,CSVEGQPLGTDTQYF,TGCAGCGTTGAAGGACAGCCCTTAGGCACAGATACGCAGTATTTT
NA,NA,TRBV7-9,TRBJ1-3,CASSLPEEGFSGRIYF,TGTGCCAGCAGCCTACCGGAGGAAGGTTTCTCTGGAAGGATATATTTT
few,TRBD1,TRBV10-3,TRBJ2-5,CAISEGQGRETQYF,TGTGCCATCAGTGAGGGACAGGGGCGAGAGACCCAGTACTTC
NA,NA,TRBV30,TRBJ1-2,CAWSSGLGNGYTF,TGTGCCTGGAGTTCAGGGTTGGGTAATGGCTACACCTTC
NA,NA,TRBV6-5,TRBJ2-3,CASTDGGMGIDTQYF,TGTGCCAGCACCGACGGAGGGATGGGAATAGATACGCAGTATTTT
NA,NA,TRBV4-1,TRBJ2-2,CASSQERPSAANTGELFF,TGCGCCAGCAGCCAAGAGAGACCTAGCGCTGCGAACACCGGGGAGCTGTTTTTT
NA,TRBD1,TRBV30,TRBJ1-2,CAWSVGRAGGGYGYTF,TGTGCCTGGAGTGTTGGTAGGGCAGGGGGCGGTTATGGCTACACCTTC
NA,NA,TRBV7-9,TRBJ2-7,CASSSSGVFEGQYF,TGTGCCAGCAGTTCCTCCGGGGTTTTTGAAGGGCAGTACTTC
NA,NA,TRBV5-1,TRBJ1-2,CASSLGQDYGYTF,TGCGCCAGCAGCTTGGGACAGGACTATGGCTACACCTTC
NA,TRBD1,TRBV9,TRBJ2-7,CASSLDRVANEQYF,TGTGCCAGCAGCCTAGACAGGGTCGCCAACGAGCAGTACTTC
few,TRBD1,TRBV28,TRBJ1-2,CASADRAYGYTF,TGTGCCAGCGCGGACAGGGCCTATGGCTACACCTTC
once,NA,TRBV6-5,TRBJ2-7,CASKWDNSYEQYF,TGTGCCAGCAAATGGGACAACTCCTACGAGCAGTACTTC
NA,NA,TRBV2,TRBJ1-5,CASRKERNQPQHF,TGTGCCAGCAGGAAAGAGCGTAATCAGCCCCAGCATTTT
NA,TRBD1,TRBV6-1,TRBJ1-5,CASSGDRVNQPQHF,TGTGCCAGCAGTGGAGACAGGGTCAATCAGCCCCAGCATTTT
NA,TRBD2,TRBV2,TRBJ2-1,CASSERRLANNEQFF,TGTGCCAGCAGTGAACGCCGACTAGCCAACAATGAGCAGTTCTTC
NA,NA,TRBV5-1,TRBJ1-1,CASSVEGSGTEAFF,TGCGCCAGCAGCGTAGAGGGAAGTGGCACTGAAGCTTTCTTT
NA,TRBD1,TRBV6-1,TRBJ2-5,CASSERGTGGGGRETQYF,TGTGCCAGCAGTGAAAGGGGGACAGGGGGGGGTGGTCGAGAGACCCAGTACTTC